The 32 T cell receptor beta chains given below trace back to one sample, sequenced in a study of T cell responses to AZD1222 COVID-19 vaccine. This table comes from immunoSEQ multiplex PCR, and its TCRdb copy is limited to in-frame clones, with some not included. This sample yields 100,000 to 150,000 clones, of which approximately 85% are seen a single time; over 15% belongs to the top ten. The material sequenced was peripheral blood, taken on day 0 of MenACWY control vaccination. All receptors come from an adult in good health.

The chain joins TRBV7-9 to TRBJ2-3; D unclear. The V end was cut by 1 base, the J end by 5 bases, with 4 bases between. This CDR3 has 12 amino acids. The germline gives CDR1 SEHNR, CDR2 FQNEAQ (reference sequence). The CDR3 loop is CASSLVQDTQYF. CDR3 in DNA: TGTGCCAGCAGCTTAGTCCAAGATACGCAGTATTTT.

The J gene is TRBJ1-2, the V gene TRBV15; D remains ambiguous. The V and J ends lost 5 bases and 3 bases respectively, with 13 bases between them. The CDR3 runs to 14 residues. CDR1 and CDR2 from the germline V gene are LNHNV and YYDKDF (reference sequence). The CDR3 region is CATSPTYTDYGYTF. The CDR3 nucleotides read TGTGCCACCAGCCCTACCTACACGGACTATGGCTACACCTTC.

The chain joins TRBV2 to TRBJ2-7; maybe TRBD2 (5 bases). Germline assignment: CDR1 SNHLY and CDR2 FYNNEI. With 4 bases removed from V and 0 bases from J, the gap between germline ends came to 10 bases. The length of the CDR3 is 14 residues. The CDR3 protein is CASSAEGYSYEQYF. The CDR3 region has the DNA TGTGCCAGCAGTGCTGAGGGATACTCCTACGAGCAGTACTTC.

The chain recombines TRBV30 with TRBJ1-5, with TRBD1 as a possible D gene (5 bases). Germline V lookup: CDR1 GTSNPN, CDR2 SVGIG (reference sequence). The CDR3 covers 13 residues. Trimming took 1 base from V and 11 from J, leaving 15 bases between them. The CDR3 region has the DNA TGTGCCTGGAGTGAACCAGGGAAAGGAGCCCAGCATTTT. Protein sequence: CAWSEPGKGAQHF.

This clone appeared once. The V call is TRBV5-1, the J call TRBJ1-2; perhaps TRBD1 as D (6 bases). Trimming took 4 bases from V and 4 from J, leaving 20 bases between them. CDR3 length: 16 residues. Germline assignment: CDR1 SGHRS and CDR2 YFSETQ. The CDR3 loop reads CASSGGTQGRGYGYTF. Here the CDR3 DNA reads TGCGCCAGCAGCGGGGGCACCCAAGGCAGGGGCTATGGCTACACCTTC.

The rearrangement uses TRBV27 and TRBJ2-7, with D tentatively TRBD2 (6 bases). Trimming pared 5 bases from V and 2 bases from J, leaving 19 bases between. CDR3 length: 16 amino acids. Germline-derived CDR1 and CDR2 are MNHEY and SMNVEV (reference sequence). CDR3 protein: CASSSAGAEGPYEQYF. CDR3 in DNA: TGTGCCAGCAGTAGCGCCGGAGCGGAGGGGCCCTACGAGCAGTACTTC.

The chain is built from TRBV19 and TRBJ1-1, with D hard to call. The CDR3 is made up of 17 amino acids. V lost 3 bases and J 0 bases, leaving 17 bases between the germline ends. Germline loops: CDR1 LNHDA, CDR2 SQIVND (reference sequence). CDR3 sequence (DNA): TGTGCCAGTAGTATGATCTACCCCGCAGGAGTGAACACTGAAGCTTTCTTT. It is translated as CASSMIYPAGVNTEAFF. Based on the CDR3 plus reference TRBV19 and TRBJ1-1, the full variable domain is DGGITQSPKYLFRKEGQNVTLSCEQNLNHDAMYWYRQDPGQGLRLIYYSQIVNDFQKGDIAEGYSVSREKKESFPLTVTSAQKNPTAFYLCASSMIYPAGVNTEAFFGQGTRLTVV.

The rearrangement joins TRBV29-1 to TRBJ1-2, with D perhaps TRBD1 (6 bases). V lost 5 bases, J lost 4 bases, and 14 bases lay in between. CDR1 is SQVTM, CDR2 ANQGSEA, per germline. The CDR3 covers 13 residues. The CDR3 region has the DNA TGCAGCGTTCCTCTACAGGGTCCCTATGGCTACACCTTC. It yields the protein CSVPLQGPYGYTF. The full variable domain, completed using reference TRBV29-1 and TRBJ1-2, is SAVISQKPSRDICQRGTSLTIQCQVDSQVTMMFWYRQQPGQSLTLIATANQGSEATYESGFVIDKFPISRPNLTFSTLTVSNMSPEDSSIYLCSVPLQGPYGYTFGSGTRLTVV.

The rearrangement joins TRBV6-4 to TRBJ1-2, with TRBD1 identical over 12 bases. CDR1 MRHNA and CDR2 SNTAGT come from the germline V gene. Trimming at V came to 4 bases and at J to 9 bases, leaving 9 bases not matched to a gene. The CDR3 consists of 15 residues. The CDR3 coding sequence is TGTGCCAGCAGTGCTGCGGGACAGGGGGCGAGTAGCTACACCTTC. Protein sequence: CASSAAGQGASSYTF.

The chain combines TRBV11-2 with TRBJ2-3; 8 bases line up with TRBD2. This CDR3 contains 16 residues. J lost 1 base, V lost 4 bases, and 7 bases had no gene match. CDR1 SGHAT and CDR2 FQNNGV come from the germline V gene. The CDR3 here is CASSSPREGGTDTQYF. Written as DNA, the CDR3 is TGTGCCAGCAGCTCCCCACGGGAGGGGGGCACAGATACGCAGTATTTT.

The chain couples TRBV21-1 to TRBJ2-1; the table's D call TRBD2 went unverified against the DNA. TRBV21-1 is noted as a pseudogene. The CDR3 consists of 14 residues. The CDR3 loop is CASSERERHNEQFF. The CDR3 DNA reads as TGTGCCAGCAGCGAGCGGGAGCGCCACAATGAGCAGTTCTTC.

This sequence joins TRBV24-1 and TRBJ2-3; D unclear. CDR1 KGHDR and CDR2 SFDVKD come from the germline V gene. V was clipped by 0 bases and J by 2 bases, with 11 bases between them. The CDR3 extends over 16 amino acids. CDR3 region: CATSDLPVTSTDTQYF. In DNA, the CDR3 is TGTGCCACCAGTGATTTGCCGGTTACATCCACAGATACGCAGTATTTT.

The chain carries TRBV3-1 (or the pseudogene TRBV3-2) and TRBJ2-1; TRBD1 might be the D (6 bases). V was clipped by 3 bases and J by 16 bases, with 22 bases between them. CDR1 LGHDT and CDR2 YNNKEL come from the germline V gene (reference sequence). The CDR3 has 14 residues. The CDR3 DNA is TGTGCCAGCAGCCAGGTTGGACAGACTTCTCCGTTCTTCTTC. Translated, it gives CASSQVGQTSPFFF.

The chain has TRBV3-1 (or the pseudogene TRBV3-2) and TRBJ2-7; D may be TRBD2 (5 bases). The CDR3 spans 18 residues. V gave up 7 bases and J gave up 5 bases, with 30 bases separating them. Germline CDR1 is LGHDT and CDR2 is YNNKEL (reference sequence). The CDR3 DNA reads TGTGCCAGCACCCCTACCCCCGGACTGGTCACTCCTTCGAACGAGCAGTACTTC. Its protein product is CASTPTPGLVTPSNEQYF.

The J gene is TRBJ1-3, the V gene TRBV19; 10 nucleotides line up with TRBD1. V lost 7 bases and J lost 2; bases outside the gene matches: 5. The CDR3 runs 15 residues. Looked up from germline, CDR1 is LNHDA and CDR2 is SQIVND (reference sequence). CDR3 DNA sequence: TGTGCCAGTATGGGACAGGGGTATCCTGGAAACACCATATATTTT. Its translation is CASMGQGYPGNTIYF.

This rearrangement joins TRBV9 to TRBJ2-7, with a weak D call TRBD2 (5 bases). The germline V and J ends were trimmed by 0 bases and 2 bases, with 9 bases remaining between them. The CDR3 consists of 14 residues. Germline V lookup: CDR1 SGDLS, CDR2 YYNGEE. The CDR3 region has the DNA TGTGCCAGCAGCGTAGGAGACTACACCTACGAGCAGTACTTC. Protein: CASSVGDYTYEQYF.

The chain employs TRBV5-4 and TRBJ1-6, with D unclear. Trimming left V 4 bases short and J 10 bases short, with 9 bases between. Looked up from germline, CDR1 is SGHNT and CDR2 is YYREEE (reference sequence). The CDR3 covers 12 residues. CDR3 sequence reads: CASSPGRSPLHF. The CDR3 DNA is TGTGCCAGCAGCCCCGGTCGGTCACCCCTCCACTTT.

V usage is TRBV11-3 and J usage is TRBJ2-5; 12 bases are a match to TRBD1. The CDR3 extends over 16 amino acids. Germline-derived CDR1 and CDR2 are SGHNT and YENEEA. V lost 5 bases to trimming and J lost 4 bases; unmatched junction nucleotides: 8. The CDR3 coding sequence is TGTGCCAGCAGCCCCGGGGACAGGGGGCGCGGAGAGACCCAGTACTTC. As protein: CASSPGDRGRGETQYF.

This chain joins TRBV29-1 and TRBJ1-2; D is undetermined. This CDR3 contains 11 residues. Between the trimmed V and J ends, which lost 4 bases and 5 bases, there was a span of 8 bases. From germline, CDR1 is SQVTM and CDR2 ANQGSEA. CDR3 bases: TGCAGCGTTGGGGGTGATTATGGCTACACCTTC. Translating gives CSVGGDYGYTF.

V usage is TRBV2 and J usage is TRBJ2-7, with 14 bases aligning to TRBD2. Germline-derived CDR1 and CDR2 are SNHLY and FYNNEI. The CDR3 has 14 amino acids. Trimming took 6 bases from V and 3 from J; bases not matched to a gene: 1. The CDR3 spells CASRGTSGSYEQYF. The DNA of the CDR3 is TGTGCCAGCAGAGGGACTAGCGGGAGCTACGAGCAGTACTTC.

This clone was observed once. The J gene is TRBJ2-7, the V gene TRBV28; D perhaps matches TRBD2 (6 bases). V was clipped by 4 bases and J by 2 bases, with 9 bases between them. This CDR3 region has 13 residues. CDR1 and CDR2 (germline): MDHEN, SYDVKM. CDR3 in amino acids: CASSWPGAYEQYF. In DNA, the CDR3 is TGTGCCAGCAGTTGGCCGGGGGCCTACGAGCAGTACTTC.

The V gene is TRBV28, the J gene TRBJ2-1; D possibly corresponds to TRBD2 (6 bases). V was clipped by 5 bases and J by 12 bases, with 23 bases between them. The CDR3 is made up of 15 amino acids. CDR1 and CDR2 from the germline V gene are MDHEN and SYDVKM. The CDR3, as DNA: TGTGCCAGCAGTCCCGCCGGGAGAACCAGAAGTGGGCAGTTCTTC. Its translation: CASSPAGRTRSGQFF.

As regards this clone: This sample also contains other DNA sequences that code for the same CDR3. CDR3 protein: CASSLGGTGSYEQYF. CDR3 nucleotides: TGCGCCAGCAGCTTGGGCGGGACAGGGTCCTACGAGCAGTACTTC. This chain joins TRBV5-1 and TRBJ2-7, with 9 bases that match TRBD1. CDR3 size: 15 residues. With 0 bases clipped from V and 1 base from J, the junction kept 2 bases outside the gene matches. In germline, CDR1 is SGHRS, CDR2 YFSETQ.

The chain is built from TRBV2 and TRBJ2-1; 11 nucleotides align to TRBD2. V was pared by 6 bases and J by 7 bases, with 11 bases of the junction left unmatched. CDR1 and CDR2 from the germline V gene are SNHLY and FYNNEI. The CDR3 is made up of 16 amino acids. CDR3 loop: CASRVTSGRAANEQFF. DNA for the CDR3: TGTGCCAGCAGGGTAACTAGCGGGAGAGCGGCTAATGAGCAGTTCTTC.

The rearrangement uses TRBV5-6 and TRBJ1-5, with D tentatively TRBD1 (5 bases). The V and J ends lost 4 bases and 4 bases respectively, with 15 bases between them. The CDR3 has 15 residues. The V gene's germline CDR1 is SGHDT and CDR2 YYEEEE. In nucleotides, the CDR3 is TGTGCCAGCAGCCCGTGGACACGGGGGAATCAGCCCCAGCATTTT. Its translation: CASSPWTRGNQPQHF. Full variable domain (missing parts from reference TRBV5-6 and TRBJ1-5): DAGVTQSPTHLIKTRGQQVTLRCSPKSGHDTVSWYQQALGQGPQFIFQYYEEEERQRGNFPDRFSGHQFPNYSSELNVNALLLGDSALYLCASSPWTRGNQPQHFGDGTRLSIL.

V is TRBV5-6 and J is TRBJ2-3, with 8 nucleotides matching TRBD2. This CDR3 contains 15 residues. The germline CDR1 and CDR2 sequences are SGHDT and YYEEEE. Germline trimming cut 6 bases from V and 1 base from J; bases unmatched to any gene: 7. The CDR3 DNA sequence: TGTGCCAGCACCCAGCGGGAGAGGGGCACAGATACGCAGTATTTT. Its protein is CASTQRERGTDTQYF.

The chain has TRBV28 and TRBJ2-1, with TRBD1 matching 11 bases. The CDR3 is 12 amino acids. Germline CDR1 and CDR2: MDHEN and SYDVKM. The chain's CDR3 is CASGQGANEQFF. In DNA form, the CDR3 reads TGTGCTAGTGGACAGGGGGCGAATGAGCAGTTCTTC.

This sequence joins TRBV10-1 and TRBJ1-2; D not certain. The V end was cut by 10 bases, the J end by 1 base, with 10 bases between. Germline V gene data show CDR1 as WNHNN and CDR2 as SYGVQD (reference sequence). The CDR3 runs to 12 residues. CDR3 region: CATSPDNYGYTF. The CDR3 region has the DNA TGCGCCACCTCTCCAGATAACTATGGCTACACCTTC.

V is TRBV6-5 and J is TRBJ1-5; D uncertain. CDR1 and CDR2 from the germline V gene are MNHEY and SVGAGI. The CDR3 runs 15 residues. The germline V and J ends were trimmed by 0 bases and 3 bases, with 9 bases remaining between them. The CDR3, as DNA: TGTGCCAGCAGTTACTCGACCGGCCTCAATCAGCCCCAGCATTTT. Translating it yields CASSYSTGLNQPQHF.

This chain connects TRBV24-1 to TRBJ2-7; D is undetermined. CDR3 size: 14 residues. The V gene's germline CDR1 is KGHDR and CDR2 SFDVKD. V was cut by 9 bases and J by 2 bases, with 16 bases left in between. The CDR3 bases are TGTGCCACCGGGTCGACACTACCGACCTACGAGCAGTACTTC. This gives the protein CATGSTLPTYEQYF.

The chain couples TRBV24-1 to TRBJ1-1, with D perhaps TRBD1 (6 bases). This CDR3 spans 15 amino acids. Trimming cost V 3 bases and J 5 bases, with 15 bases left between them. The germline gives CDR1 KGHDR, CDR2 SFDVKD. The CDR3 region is CATSDPSGGETEAFF. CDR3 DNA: TGTGCCACCAGTGATCCCTCGGGGGGCGAAACTGAAGCTTTCTTT.

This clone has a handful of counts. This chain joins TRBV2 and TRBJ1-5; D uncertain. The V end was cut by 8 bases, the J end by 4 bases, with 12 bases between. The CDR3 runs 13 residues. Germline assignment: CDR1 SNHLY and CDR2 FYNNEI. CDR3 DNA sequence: TGTGCCAGCTCGGAGGATCTAAATCAGCCCCAGCATTTT. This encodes CASSEDLNQPQHF.